This TCR beta chain was documented in a study of T cells in localized non-small cell lung cancer. The germline V and J ends were trimmed by 0 bases and 1 base, with 23 bases remaining between them. The CDR3 contains 19 residues. Germline loops: CDR1 SGDLS, CDR2 YYNGEE. Measured with immunoSEQ multiplex PCR; TCRdb has only the in-frame clones, and not every one. The sample yields under 45,000 clones, approximately 83% seen once. The chain is built from TRBV9 and TRBJ2-7; tentative D call: TRBD2 (6 bases). Specimen: PBMCs, collected before any cancer treatment. This clonotype originated in a man aged 35-69 years with stage II lung adenocarcinoma. The CDR3 sequence is CASSVGIHVAERLSYEQYF. The CDR3 nucleotides are TGTGCCAGCAGCGTAGGTATCCACGTAGCGGAGCGCCTTTCCTACGAGCAGTACTTC.